This TCR beta chain comes out of a study of cytomegalovirus exposure and HLA in healthy donors. The primer mix had 60 Vbeta and 13 Jbeta primers. The method was immunoSEQ multiplex PCR; TCRdb's version includes in-frame clones alone and lacks a portion of them. The repertoire has 190,000 or so clones, less than 85% of them found once; the top ten carry roughly 0.65%. V lost 0 bases to trimming and J lost 3 bases, with 9 bases between them. Germline loops: CDR1 SGHNT, CDR2 YENEEA. There are 15 residues in the CDR3. The TCR comes from a boy aged 5-17 years in good health and CMV-seronegative. Sequencing input: PBMCs. The V call is TRBV11-3, the J call TRBJ2-1; D ambiguous. CDR3: CASSLDGTIYNEQFF. The CDR3 DNA reads as TGTGCCAGCAGCTTAGATGGAACTATCTACAATGAGCAGTTCTTC.